These 15 T cell receptor beta chains were all obtained from the same sample, sequenced in a study of blood T cells in healthy people across ages. Then a second PCR, running roughly 7 to 11 cycles, was carried out with a sample-barcoded 5' primer and a J-beta primer mix. Each CDR3 protein is one row after TCRdb ran MiXCR on the 5' RACE reads. Of approximately 690,000 distinct CDR3 sequences listed, around three fifths are singletons. The sequenced sample consisted of blood. These receptors were obtained from a man in his fifties or sixties in good health.

The gene calls are TRBV21-1 and TRBJ2-7; no check of the table's D call, TRBD1, against the DNA was made. TRBV21-1 has pseudogene status. The CDR3 runs 16 residues. The CDR3 sequence: CASTDPRGGQGYEQYF. The CDR3 DNA is TGTGCCAGCACCGATCCACGGGGGGGTCAAGGCTACGAGCAGTACTTC.

The chain has TRBV10-3 and TRBJ2-1; 12 bases are shared with TRBD2. Unmatched junction bases numbered 4, after V lost 3 bases and J lost 7 bases. Per the germline V gene, CDR1 is ENHRY and CDR2 is SYGVKD. The CDR3 loop spans 15 amino acids. The CDR3 sequence: CAISETSGGYNEQFF. CDR3 DNA sequence: TGTGCCATCAGTGAAACTAGCGGGGGGTATAATGAGCAGTTCTTC.

This clonotype was seen just once. V is TRBV7-7 and J is TRBJ2-1; 12 bases fit TRBD2. V shed 4 bases and J 6 bases; nucleotides not matched to a gene: 7. The germline V gene has CDR1 SSHAT and CDR2 FNYEAQ (reference sequence). The CDR3 is 16 residues long. The CDR3 protein is CASSSTLAGGVNEQFF. As DNA, the CDR3 is TGTGCCAGCAGCTCCACACTAGCGGGGGGCGTCAATGAGCAGTTCTTC.

This clonotype has more than one count but fewer than ten. The gene calls are TRBV5-1 and TRBJ1-6; D not certain. Trimming removed 0 bases from V and 10 bases from J, with 14 bases in between. CDR3 length: 15 amino acids. Germline CDR1 and CDR2: SGHRS and YFSETQ. This CDR3 is CASSLDGSPGSPLHF. DNA of the CDR3: TGCGCCAGCAGCTTGGACGGTAGTCCGGGATCACCCCTCCACTTT.

The chain links TRBV7-2 to TRBJ2-6, with D perhaps TRBD2 (7 bases). The CDR3 has 19 residues. V lost 1 base and J 0 bases, leaving 16 bases between the germline ends. Per the germline V gene, CDR1 is SGHTA and CDR2 is FQGNSA. This CDR3 is CASSLDRGAPLSGANVLTF. The CDR3 nucleotides are TGTGCCAGCAGCTTAGATCGGGGGGCCCCACTCTCTGGGGCCAACGTCCTGACTTTC.

This clonotype was seen a handful of times. V gene TRBV3-1 combines with J gene TRBJ1-2; 8 positions match TRBD1. After removal of 5 bases from V and 4 bases from J, the junction contained 6 bases not matched to a gene. CDR1 and CDR2 from the germline V gene are LGHDT and YNNKEL (reference sequence). This CDR3 region has 14 residues. CDR3 protein: CASSSQGVSYGYTF. The CDR3 region has the DNA TGTGCCAGCAGCTCACAGGGGGTGAGCTATGGCTACACCTTC. Variable domain in full (rest from reference TRBV3-1 and TRBJ1-2): DTAVSQTPKYLVTQMGNDKSIKCEQNLGHDTMYWYKQDSKKFLKIMFSYNNKELIINETVPNRFSPKSPDKAHLNLHINSLELGDSAVYFCASSSQGVSYGYTFGSGTRLTVV.

The gene calls are TRBV4-1 and TRBJ2-4; possibly TRBD1 for D (7 bases). V was shortened by 0 bases and J by 6 bases, with 24 bases between the two germline ends. This CDR3 is 19 amino acids long. Germline CDR1 is MGHRA and CDR2 is YSYEKL. CDR3 sequence reads: CASSQDGGTDAIGGNIQYF. In DNA, the CDR3 is TGCGCCAGCAGCCAAGATGGTGGGACAGACGCCATCGGGGGAAACATTCAGTACTTC.

The rearrangement uses TRBV4-1 and TRBJ1-6, with no clear D. This CDR3 region has 15 residues. Looked up from germline, CDR1 is MGHRA and CDR2 is YSYEKL. V lost 0 bases to trimming and J lost 9 bases, with 12 bases between them. The CDR3 here is CASSQEDRDVSPLHF. DNA of the CDR3: TGCGCCAGCAGCCAAGAGGATAGGGATGTTTCACCCCTCCACTTT.

The rearrangement uses TRBV9 and TRBJ2-5; the match to TRBD2 covers 9 bases. Trimming cost V 0 bases and J 2 bases; bases outside gene matches: 5. The length of the CDR3 is 16 residues. Germline CDR1 reads SGDLS; CDR2 reads YYNGEE. CDR3 loop: CASSVAPSGKQETQYF. Here the CDR3 DNA reads TGTGCCAGCAGCGTAGCCCCTAGCGGGAAACAAGAGACCCAGTACTTC.

About this clonotype itself: A junction end diverges from the germline sequence, so it may reflect a read error. This sequence joins TRBV20-1 and TRBJ2-7; 15 nucleotides align to TRBD2. CDR1 and CDR2 from the germline V gene are DFQATT and SNEGSKA (reference sequence). The CDR3 spans 15 residues. The CDR3, as DNA: TGCGGTGCTAGACCGGGACTAGCGGGGGGCTACGAGCAGTACTTC. Translation: CGARPGLAGGYEQYF.

The chain is built from TRBV2 and TRBJ1-2, with a possible D match to TRBD1 (5 bases). The CDR3 runs to 15 residues. The ends were cut back, 1 base at V and 1 base at J, with 10 bases in the middle. The germline V gene encodes CDR1 SNHLY and CDR2 FYNNEI. CDR3 nucleotide sequence: TGTGCCAGCAGTGAAGTCGGCAGGGTTAACTATGGCTACACCTTC. It yields the protein CASSEVGRVNYGYTF.

The DNA of the CDR3 is TGTGCCATCGGAGGAACAGGGTACCAAGAGACCCAGTACTTC. Its protein is CAIGGTGYQETQYF. The chain has TRBV10-3 and TRBJ2-5; tentative D call: TRBD1 (6 bases). Germline lookup yields CDR1 ENHRY and CDR2 SYGVKD. The CDR3 contains 14 residues. Trimming removed 8 bases at V and 0 bases at J, with 13 bases between.

Regarding this clonotype: Being one base from a much bigger clone, this may be a read error. The CDR3, as DNA: TGTGCCAGCAGCGTAGGACAGGAGAACTATGGCTACACCTTC. It is translated as CASSVGQENYGYTF. The genes are TRBV9 and TRBJ1-2; D might be TRBD1 (6 bases). The V and J ends lost 0 bases and 2 bases respectively, with 8 bases between them. CDR3 length equals 14 residues. Germline V gene data show CDR1 as SGDLS and CDR2 as YYNGEE.

The chain recombines TRBV20-1 with TRBJ2-3, with TRBD1 matching over 8 bases. The CDR3 is 15 residues long. Germline V gives CDR1 DFQATT, CDR2 SNEGSKA (reference sequence). With V trimmed by 3 bases and J by 0 bases, 5 bases remained unmatched. CDR3 amino acids: CSASLRQGSTDTQYF. The CDR3 DNA is TGCAGTGCTAGTTTGCGACAGGGGAGCACAGATACGCAGTATTTT.

With respect to this clonotype: A read error may account for a junction end that differs from germline. This chain links TRBV6-5 with TRBJ2-6, with D possibly being TRBD1 (7 bases). Per the germline V gene, CDR1 is MNHEY and CDR2 is SVGAGI. CDR3 length: 15 amino acids. CDR3 coding DNA: TGTGCCAGCAGTACTGCCCGCGGGACAGCCAGCGTCCTGACTTTC. This encodes CASSTARGTASVLTF.